This TCR beta chain was observed in a study of shared clonotypes between healthy human individuals. The overall study: Researchers drew samples from a couple of women and three men aged 18 to 49.

The assay was immunoSEQ multiplex PCR, and TCRdb's table has in-frame clones only and misses some. The table records roughly 500,000 clones, more than 65% of them present only once. CDR1 and CDR2 from the germline V gene are KGHSH and LQKENI. V lost 4 bases and J lost 5, with 8 bases in between. The CDR3 length is 13 residues. This clone has more than one count but fewer than ten. The sequenced material came from PBMCs. The chain has TRBV18 and TRBJ1-4; no firm D call. The receptor's source is a woman in her 40s in good health. Some clones in this sample may be carry-over from other donors' samples. The CDR3 is CASSLGQNEKLFF. CDR3 bases: TGTGCCAGCTCACTAGGCCAAAATGAAAAACTGTTTTTT.